The table lists the clone carrying this T cell receptor beta chain with a few counts. Its antigen is unknown. The germline V gene has CDR1 SNHLY and CDR2 FYNNEI. CDR3 length: 17 amino acids. Trimming removed 1 base from V and 4 bases from J; junction bases left unmatched: 10. Alongside a J-beta primer mix, a sample-barcoded 5' primer served in a second PCR lasting about 7 to 12 cycles. The authors tagged each cDNA molecule using a template-switch adaptor with 12 random nucleotides. TCRdb re-derived calls from the 5' RACE reads in MiXCR, one entry per CDR3 protein. Here the sample spans some 1.4 million distinct CDR3 sequences, roughly 45% being singletons. The data were taken from a study of blood T cells in healthy people across ages. Whole-study results and caveats: More naive CD4+ cells and higher diversity marked long-lived donors relative to aged donors. Naive T cell percentage showed a strong correlation with TCR beta diversity.

Researchers collected roughly 9.8 milliliters of peripheral blood from every single donor. The sequence was collected from a young woman in good health. Sequencing used blood. V and J are TRBV2 and TRBJ2-1, with TRBD1 identical over 7 bases. The DNA for the CDR3 is TGTGCCAGCAGTGAAGGGGGTTGGGGGACAGATTACAATGAGCAGTTCTTC. Its translation is CASSEGGWGTDYNEQFF.